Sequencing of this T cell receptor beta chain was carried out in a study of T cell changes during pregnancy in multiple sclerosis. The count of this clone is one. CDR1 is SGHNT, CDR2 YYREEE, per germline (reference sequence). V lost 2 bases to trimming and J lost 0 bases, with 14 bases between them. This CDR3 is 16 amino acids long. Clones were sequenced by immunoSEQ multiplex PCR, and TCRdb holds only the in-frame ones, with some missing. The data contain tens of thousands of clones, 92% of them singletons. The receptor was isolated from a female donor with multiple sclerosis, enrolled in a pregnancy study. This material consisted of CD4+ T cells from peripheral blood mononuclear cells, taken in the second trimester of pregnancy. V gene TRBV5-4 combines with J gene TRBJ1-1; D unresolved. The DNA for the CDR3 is TGTGCCAGCAGCTTAGGAAGACAAAGGCTGAACACTGAAGCTTTCTTT. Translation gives CASSLGRQRLNTEAFF.